One T cell receptor (beta chain) is described in this entry. The antigen is undetermined. These data belong to a study of T cell responses to AZD1222 COVID-19 vaccine. Findings of the study overall: None of the repertoires were sampled until the peak T cell response had passed. Variant regions that are unmutated are reportedly the target of nearly half of spike-specific TCRs.

Data came from immunoSEQ multiplex PCR; TCRdb stores just in-frame clones and leaves some out. The top ten hold more than 4% of the sample, which has approximately 68,000 clones, 70% to 90% seen once. Trimming left V 6 bases short and J 3 bases short, with 11 bases between. The CDR3 has 13 residues. Germline CDR1 is SNHLY and CDR2 is FYNNEI. This specimen was peripheral blood, taken 28 days after the second dose of the MenACWY control vaccine. The genes are TRBV2 and TRBJ1-1; perhaps TRBD1 as D (5 bases). This TCR came from an adult who received the MenACWY meningococcal vaccine as a control. DNA for the CDR3: TGTGCCAGCAGCTATCGCAGGGACACTGAAGCTTTCTTT. It specifies CASSYRRDTEAFF.